What follows are 19 T cell receptor beta chains derived from one specimen sequenced in a study of HIV-infected patients and healthy controls. One entry per CDR3 protein results from TCRdb running MiXCR on the 5' RACE reads. The table shows 15,000 to 20,000 distinct CDR3 sequences, with around 17% occurring only once. Sequencing was carried out using CD8+ T cells from blood. These receptors were collected from a human donor in good health.

This clonotype has a handful of counts. The chain couples TRBV6-5 to TRBJ1-1; D gene ambiguous. V was shortened by 4 bases and J by 1 base, with 10 bases between the two germline ends. Per the germline V gene, CDR1 is MNHEY and CDR2 is SVGAGI. The CDR3 consists of 14 residues. The CDR3 DNA follows: TGTGCCAGCAGTTTAACCTCAGGGAACACTGAAGCTTTCTTT. Translation: CASSLTSGNTEAFF.

The chain is built from TRBV7-9 and TRBJ2-7; D is unclear. This CDR3 is built from 12 residues. V was cut by 5 bases and J by 3 bases, with 8 bases left in between. Germline loops: CDR1 SEHNR, CDR2 FQNEAQ (reference sequence). In DNA form, the CDR3 reads TGTGCCAGCAGCCCGTGGAGCTACGAGCAGTACTTC. This encodes CASSPWSYEQYF.

This clonotype was counted at least ten times. The chain combines TRBV20-1 with TRBJ1-1; D not resolved. V was shortened by 0 bases and J by 1 base, with 9 bases between the two germline ends. The CDR3 is made up of 14 amino acids. Germline V CDR1 and CDR2: DFQATT, SNEGSKA (reference sequence). DNA of the CDR3: TGCAGTGCTAGAGATCGACAACGGAACACTGAAGCTTTCTTT. Translated: CSARDRQRNTEAFF.

This clonotype appeared a few times. V usage is TRBV4-3 and J usage is TRBJ2-1, with D possibly TRBD2 on 5 matching bases. V lost 0 bases, J lost 4 bases, and 16 bases lay in between. Germline CDR1 and CDR2: LGHNA and YSLEER. The CDR3 extends over 17 amino acids. The CDR3 reads CASSQEGAIAHYNEQFF. The CDR3 DNA reads TGCGCCAGCAGCCAAGAGGGAGCTATCGCCCATTACAATGAGCAGTTCTTC.

Ten or more counts support this clonotype. This chain links TRBV7-2 with TRBJ1-5; TRBD1 matches 7 bases. This CDR3 contains 16 residues. The germline CDR1 and CDR2 sequences are SGHTA and FQGNSA. J gave up 6 bases and V 5 bases, and 13 bases lay outside the gene matches. The CDR3 spells CASSPDGQGGVQPQHF. CDR3 bases: TGTGCCAGCAGCCCAGATGGGCAAGGGGGCGTTCAGCCCCAGCATTTT. The full variable domain, with the rest looked up from reference TRBV7-2 and TRBJ1-5, is GAGVSQSPSNKVTEKGKDVELRCDPISGHTALYWYRQSLGQGLEFLIYFQGNSAPDKSGLPSDRFSAERTGGSVSTLTIQRTQQEDSAVYLCASSPDGQGGVQPQHFGDGTRLSIL.

This clonotype was counted many times. This CDR3 reads CASSLDREVQYF. DNA for the CDR3: TGTGCCAGCAGCCTGGACAGGGAGGTCCAGTACTTC. The V and J genes are TRBV13 and TRBJ2-5; TRBD1 matches 8 bases. The CDR3 sequence is 12 residues long. V gave up 5 bases and J gave up 10 bases; unmatched junction bases: 6. CDR1 and CDR2 (germline): PRHDT, FYEKMQ (reference sequence).

This clonotype was counted ten times or more. In DNA, the CDR3 is TGTGCCAGCAAATCACCGGGGCGTAGTCTGACCAGCTCCTACAATGAGCAGTTCTTC. It is translated as CASKSPGRSLTSSYNEQFF. The chain is built from TRBV28 and TRBJ2-1; D is perhaps TRBD1 or TRBD2 (5 bases each). Germline lookup yields CDR1 MDHEN and CDR2 SYDVKM. Trimming pared 7 bases from V and 0 bases from J, leaving 25 bases between. This CDR3 comprises 19 residues.

The chain is built from TRBV19 and TRBJ2-5, with D perhaps given as TRBD1 or TRBD2 (5 bases each). Germline values: CDR1 LNHDA, CDR2 SQIVND (reference sequence). The CDR3 loop spans 13 amino acids. Trimming took off 4 bases at V and 5 bases at J, with 11 bases between the two ends. Here the CDR3 DNA reads TGTGCCAGTAGTACCGGGACCTGGGAGACCCAGTACTTC. This translates into CASSTGTWETQYF.

In this sample, this clonotype turned up many times. The chain employs TRBV11-2 and TRBJ2-3; 8 bases agree with TRBD2. The CDR3 runs to 16 residues. After removal of 1 base from V and 1 base from J, the junction contained 4 bases not matched to a gene. Germline loops: CDR1 SGHAT, CDR2 FQNNGV. The CDR3 sequence: CASSLGRGGGTDTQYF. The CDR3 DNA follows: TGTGCCAGCAGCTTAGGCCGGGGGGGCGGCACAGATACGCAGTATTTT. Looking up the rest from reference TRBV11-2 and TRBJ2-3 gives the full variable domain: EAGVAQSPRYKIIEKRQSVAFWCNPISGHATLYWYQQILGQGPKLLIQFQNNGVVDDSQLPKDRFSAERLKGVDSTLKIQPAKLEDSAVYLCASSLGRGGGTDTQYFGPGTRLTVL.

This clonotype was counted ten times or more. The CDR3 nucleotides read TGTGCCAGTACCTTCTTGGACGGGGGTCGAGAAAAACTGTTTTTT. Its protein is CASTFLDGGREKLFF. The rearrangement joins TRBV19 to TRBJ1-4, with D possibly being TRBD1 (5 bases). This CDR3 has 15 residues. Trimming pared 7 bases from V and 8 bases from J, leaving 20 bases between. Per germline, CDR1 LNHDA and CDR2 SQIVND (reference sequence).

This clonotype came up a few times. The chain uses TRBV13 and TRBJ1-1; D is ambiguous. The V gene lost 2 bases and the J gene lost 1 base, with 11 bases spanning the gap. The length of the CDR3 is 15 residues. Germline V gene data show CDR1 as PRHDT and CDR2 as FYEKMQ (reference sequence). The CDR3 DNA reads TGTGCCAGCAGCTTAACATTAAGCGGGAACACTGAAGCTTTCTTT. It encodes CASSLTLSGNTEAFF. Full variable domain (remainder filled in from reference TRBV13 and TRBJ1-1): AAGVIQSPRHLIKEKRETATLKCYPIPRHDTVYWYQQGPGQDPQFLISFYEKMQSDKGSIPDRFSAQQFSDYHSELNMSSLELGDSALYFCASSLTLSGNTEAFFGQGTRLTVV.

This clonotype was counted many times. The rearrangement joins TRBV29-1 to TRBJ1-1; no clear D gene. Germline lookup yields CDR1 SQVTM and CDR2 ANQGSEA. This CDR3 comprises 13 residues. The V gene lost 0 bases and the J gene lost 3 bases, with 8 bases spanning the gap. The CDR3 reads CSVEDHGDTEAFF. Written as DNA, the CDR3 is TGCAGCGTTGAAGATCACGGGGACACTGAAGCTTTCTTT.

This chain joins TRBV24-1 and TRBJ2-2, with 9 bases aligning to TRBD1. Germline CDR1 is KGHDR and CDR2 is SFDVKD. V dropped 9 bases and J dropped 7; count of bases not matched to a gene: 8. The CDR3 has 14 amino acids. The CDR3 region has the DNA TGTGCCACCCCTAAACAGGGGGCCAACGGGGAGCTGTTTTTT. Protein: CATPKQGANGELFF.

This clonotype was observed at least ten times. J is TRBJ2-3 and V is TRBV24-1, with TRBD2 as a possible D gene (5 bases). V gave up 0 bases and J gave up 1 base, with 10 bases separating them. This CDR3 has 16 amino acids. CDR1 and CDR2 from the germline V gene are KGHDR and SFDVKD. This CDR3 reads CATSDLPGKRTDTQYF. DNA of the CDR3: TGTGCCACCAGTGATTTGCCGGGAAAACGCACAGATACGCAGTATTTT.

This clonotype was detected only a few times. This rearrangement joins TRBV2 to TRBJ1-6, with D perhaps matching TRBD1 (5 bases). Germline CDR1 is SNHLY and CDR2 is FYNNEI. V lost 3 bases and J 6 bases, leaving 12 bases between the germline ends. The CDR3 runs 15 residues. The CDR3 nucleotides are TGTGCCAGCAGTGACAGTCAGGGTGGTAATTCACCCCTCCACTTT. Its protein is CASSDSQGGNSPLHF.

By sample share, this clonotype is medium-sized (0.01 to 0.1%). J is TRBJ2-1 and V is TRBV5-7; 7 nucleotides agree with TRBD1. TRBV5-7 is treated as an ORF (open reading frame) with a function not yet certain. The CDR3 extends over 15 amino acids. Trimming at V came to 4 bases and at J to 1 base, leaving 5 bases not matched to a gene. The CDR3 DNA reads TGTGCCAGCAGCACGGACAGGTCTTCCTACAATGAGCAGTTCTTC. Its protein is CASSTDRSSYNEQFF.

This clonotype was detected only a few times. The chain links TRBV27 to TRBJ1-1; D might be TRBD1 (6 bases). The length of the CDR3 is 15 residues. The V end lost 4 bases, the J end lost 1 base, and 13 bases lay between the germline ends. Germline V gives CDR1 MNHEY, CDR2 SMNVEV (reference sequence). The CDR3 region is CASSSGAISNTEAFF. In DNA form, the CDR3 reads TGTGCCAGCAGTTCAGGGGCCATTTCGAACACTGAAGCTTTCTTT.

The table lists this clonotype with a few counts. The J gene is TRBJ2-1, the V gene TRBV4-2; possible D gene TRBD2, 6 bases. CDR3 length: 17 residues. In germline, CDR1 is LGHNA, CDR2 YNFKEQ. Trimming removed 1 base at V and 8 bases at J, with 21 bases between. CDR3 sequence: CASSQGQLAPTGDEQFF. The CDR3 nucleotides are TGTGCCAGCAGCCAAGGGCAACTAGCCCCCACGGGCGATGAGCAGTTCTTC.

This clonotype was recorded at least ten times. The chain recombines TRBV4-2 with TRBJ2-7, with D possibly called TRBD1 or TRBD2 (5 bases each). The CDR3 contains 15 residues. CDR1 is LGHNA and CDR2 is YNFKEQ in the germline V gene. Trimming took off 1 base at V and 5 bases at J, with 15 bases between the two ends. In DNA, the CDR3 is TGTGCCAGCAGCCAAGGGGACGGGGTTGTGCACGAGCAGTACTTC. It encodes CASSQGDGVVHEQYF.